The 23 T cell receptor beta chains below all came from one sample that was sequenced in a study of blood T cell repertoires in COVID-19. Profiled with immunoSEQ multiplex PCR; TCRdb holds only in-frame clones, not every one. The data show 300,000 to 450,000 clones, around nine tenths seen once. The sequenced sample was peripheral blood. All receptors derive from a human donor in a cohort sampled during active COVID-19.

The rearrangement links TRBV7-6 to TRBJ2-3; 7 bases are shared with TRBD2. The J segment lost 0 bases and the V segment lost 8 bases, leaving 5 bases of the junction unmatched. In germline, CDR1 is SGHVS, CDR2 FNYEAQ. This CDR3 contains 14 residues. CDR3: CASGLAASTDTQYF. The CDR3 coding sequence is TGTGCCAGCGGCCTAGCGGCTAGCACAGATACGCAGTATTTT. Based on the CDR3 plus reference TRBV7-6 and TRBJ2-3, the full variable domain is GAGVSQSPRYKVTKRGQDVALRCDPISGHVSLYWYRQALGQGPEFLTYFNYEAQQDKSGLPNDRFSAERPEGSISTLTIQRTEQRDSAMYRCASGLAASTDTQYFGPGTRLTVL.

The genes are TRBV7-2 and TRBJ2-2; TRBD1 is a possible D gene (6 bases). V lost 3 bases and J lost 4, with 9 bases in between. Per germline, CDR1 SGHTA and CDR2 FQGNSA. The CDR3 is made up of 14 amino acids. The CDR3 sequence: CASSLTGRTGELFF. In DNA, the CDR3 is TGTGCCAGCAGCTTGACAGGTCGCACCGGGGAGCTGTTTTTT. Complete variable domain (other parts from reference TRBV7-2 and TRBJ2-2): GAGVSQSPSNKVTEKGKDVELRCDPISGHTALYWYRQSLGQGLEFLIYFQGNSAPDKSGLPSDRFSAERTGGSVSTLTIQRTQQEDSAVYLCASSLTGRTGELFFGEGSRLTVL.

This chain links TRBV4-1 with TRBJ1-2; no firm D call. Germline values: CDR1 MGHRA, CDR2 YSYEKL. The ends were cut back, 0 bases at V and 4 bases at J, with 6 bases in the middle. The CDR3 runs 13 residues. The CDR3 protein is CASSQDSSYGYTF. CDR3 nucleotides: TGCGCCAGCAGCCAAGATTCGAGCTATGGCTACACCTTC.

The chain combines TRBV5-1 with TRBJ2-7; tentative D call: TRBD1 (6 bases). The CDR3 contains 15 residues. Germline V gene sequence: CDR1 SGHRS, CDR2 YFSETQ. The ends were cut back, 3 bases at V and 5 bases at J, with 18 bases in the middle. For the CDR3, the DNA is TGCGCCAGCAGCTCCCAGGGGCTCACGAGCAACGAGCAGTACTTC. Translated, it gives CASSSQGLTSNEQYF.

The rearrangement joins TRBV11-3 to TRBJ2-1; 9 bases map to TRBD2. CDR1 and CDR2 (germline): SGHNT, YENEEA. The CDR3 sequence is 15 residues long. V was pared by 3 bases and J by 8 bases, with 8 bases of the junction left unmatched. CDR3 residues: CASSLRVAGADEQFF. DNA for the CDR3: TGTGCCAGCAGCTTGAGGGTAGCGGGAGCCGATGAGCAGTTCTTC.

The V gene is TRBV18, the J gene TRBJ1-4; D gene uncertain. This CDR3 has 14 residues. V dropped 3 bases and J dropped 8 bases, with 13 bases sitting between them. The germline CDR1 and CDR2 sequences are KGHSH and LQKENI. DNA for the CDR3: TGTGCCAGCTCACCGTCCACGGGGATAGAAAAACTGTTTTTT. The encoded protein is CASSPSTGIEKLFF.

The rearrangement links TRBV5-1 to TRBJ2-3; perhaps TRBD1 as D (6 bases). Germline V gene lookup returns CDR1 SGHRS and CDR2 YFSETQ. Trimming removed 4 bases at V and 2 bases at J, with 11 bases between. The CDR3 length is 14 residues. The CDR3, as DNA: TGCGCCAGCAGCCTAGGACAGAACACAGATACGCAGTATTTT. As protein: CASSLGQNTDTQYF.

The chain employs TRBV12-3 or TRBV12-4 and TRBJ1-1; D is uncertain. This CDR3 comprises 13 residues. V was cut by 2 bases and J by 5 bases, with 9 bases left in between. The CDR3 nucleotides are TGTGCCAGCAGTTTAAACGGGAGGACTGAAGCTTTCTTT. Its protein product is CASSLNGRTEAFF.

For this clone: Other DNA sequences from this sample encode an identical CDR3 as well. The chain links TRBV7-9 to TRBJ1-1; TRBD1 matches at 7 bases. V lost 5 bases, J lost 8 bases, and 5 bases stayed unmatched. The CDR3 extends over 12 amino acids. Germline CDR1 SEHNR, CDR2 FQNEAQ (reference sequence). Here the CDR3 reads CASSLVDREAFF. CDR3 in DNA: TGTGCCAGCAGCCTAGTGGACAGGGAAGCTTTCTTT.

The rearrangement uses TRBV7-6 and TRBJ2-7; 10 bases are a match to TRBD2. The CDR3 covers 17 residues. V shed 1 base and J 3 bases; nucleotides not matched to a gene: 9. Germline values: CDR1 SGHVS, CDR2 FNYEAQ. The CDR3 loop is CASSLEASGGEIYEQYF. As DNA, the CDR3 is TGTGCCAGCAGCTTAGAGGCTAGCGGGGGAGAGATCTACGAGCAGTACTTC. The full variable domain, its missing parts supplied by reference TRBV7-6 and TRBJ2-7, is GAGVSQSPRYKVTKRGQDVALRCDPISGHVSLYWYRQALGQGPEFLTYFNYEAQQDKSGLPNDRFSAERPEGSISTLTIQRTEQRDSAMYRCASSLEASGGEIYEQYFGPGTRLTVT.

Here the CDR3 reads CASSLGGQGMYEQFF. The CDR3 region has the DNA TGTGCCAGCAGCTTGGGGGGACAGGGAATGTATGAGCAGTTCTTC. The J gene is TRBJ2-1, the V gene TRBV11-3, with 9 bases identical to TRBD1. With 3 bases clipped from V and 8 bases from J, the junction kept 8 bases outside the gene matches. CDR1 and CDR2 (germline): SGHNT, YENEEA. This CDR3 is built from 15 residues.

The rearrangement uses TRBV6-4 and TRBJ2-3; 7 bases line up with TRBD2. Germline lookup yields CDR1 MRHNA and CDR2 SNTAGT. V shed 4 bases, J shed 3 bases, and the junction held 7 bases outside the gene matches. The CDR3 length is 15 residues. The CDR3 nucleotides are TGTGCCAGCAGTGCCCGCGGCGGGGGAACAGATACGCAGTATTTT. Encoded protein: CASSARGGGTDTQYF.

This clone was picked up one time. The rearrangement joins TRBV21-1 to TRBJ2-7; the table assigns TRBD1, which was not confirmed against the DNA. TRBV21-1 is flagged as a pseudogene. The CDR3 length is 13 residues. CDR3: CASSRDSYYEQYF. The CDR3 DNA sequence: TGTGCCAGCAGCCGGGACAGCTACTACGAGCAGTACTTC.

V is TRBV7-7 and J is TRBJ1-1, with D possibly TRBD1 on 5 matching bases. V dropped 5 bases and J dropped 5 bases, with 15 bases sitting between them. The CDR3 runs 14 residues. Germline V gene data show CDR1 as SSHAT and CDR2 as FNYEAQ (reference sequence). CDR3 DNA: TGTGCCAGCAGCCGATTCAGCGGGGGGACTGAAGCTTTCTTT. It yields the protein CASSRFSGGTEAFF.

V usage is TRBV19 and J usage is TRBJ1-5, with D perhaps matching TRBD1 (5 bases). The ends were cut back, 7 bases at V and 5 bases at J, with 12 bases in the middle. The CDR3 is made up of 13 amino acids. The germline CDR1 and CDR2 sequences are LNHDA and SQIVND (reference sequence). CDR3 bases: TGTGCCAGTAAGATCGGGGGGGATCAGCCCCAGCATTTT. Residues: CASKIGGDQPQHF.

The chain employs TRBV5-1 and TRBJ2-3; 7 bases match TRBD2. Germline lookup yields CDR1 SGHRS and CDR2 YFSETQ. Losses at the gene ends were 0 bases for V and 2 bases for J; bases not matched to a gene: 3. CDR3 size: 15 residues. CDR3 sequence (DNA): TGCGCCAGCAGCTTGGGGCGGGGGTACACAGATACGCAGTATTTT. Translated: CASSLGRGYTDTQYF.

The V call is TRBV2, the J call TRBJ2-7; D remains ambiguous. With 1 base removed from V and 2 bases from J, the gap between germline ends came to 12 bases. From germline, CDR1 is SNHLY and CDR2 FYNNEI. The CDR3 has 15 amino acids. The DNA for the CDR3 is TGTGCCAGCAGTGAAGGGAGTATATGGGCCTACGAGCAGTACTTC. Translation: CASSEGSIWAYEQYF.

The genes are TRBV21-1 and TRBJ1-1. TRBV21-1 is a pseudogene segment. The CDR3 consists of 15 residues. For the CDR3, the DNA is TGTGCCAGCAGCAAAGGGGGAGGAAGGCTGGAAGAAGCTTTCTTT. Encoded protein: CASSKGGGRLEEAFF.

The rearrangement joins TRBV5-1 to TRBJ2-1; no definite D call. Trimming left V 2 bases short and J 0 bases short, with 9 bases between. There are 15 residues in the CDR3. Germline assignment: CDR1 SGHRS and CDR2 YFSETQ. CDR3 residues: CASSLTTNSYNEQFF. CDR3 DNA sequence: TGCGCCAGCAGCTTAACTACCAACTCCTACAATGAGCAGTTCTTC.

This chain joins TRBV7-2 and TRBJ2-5; D call uncertain. The CDR3 is 11 residues long. V lost 4 bases and J 3 bases, leaving 3 bases between the germline ends. Germline V gene lookup returns CDR1 SGHTA and CDR2 FQGNSA. CDR3: CASSSKETQYF. The CDR3 coding sequence is TGTGCCAGCAGCTCCAAAGAGACCCAGTACTTC.

V and J are TRBV19 and TRBJ2-3; 13 bases fit TRBD2. J gave up 1 base and V 8 bases, and 0 bases lay outside the gene matches. There are 14 residues in the CDR3. Germline assignment: CDR1 LNHDA and CDR2 SQIVND (reference sequence). The CDR3 region has the DNA TGTGCCAGTGGGACTAGCGGGGGCACAGATACGCAGTATTTT. Translation: CASGTSGGTDTQYF.

This clone has just a few counts. The V and J genes are TRBV5-3 and TRBJ2-7; possibly TRBD2 for D (6 bases). TRBV5-3 is known as an ORF, though its function is uncertain. The germline V and J ends were trimmed by 4 bases and 7 bases, with 18 bases remaining between them. This CDR3 has 14 residues. The CDR3 coding sequence is TGTGCCAGAAGCCCGGAGGGCGTAAACCGGGAGCAGTACTTC. Protein product: CARSPEGVNREQYF.

The chain combines TRBV9 with TRBJ1-1; 11 nucleotides line up with TRBD1. Germline loops: CDR1 SGDLS, CDR2 YYNGEE. This CDR3 is 15 amino acids long. J gave up 8 bases and V 0 bases, and 6 bases lay outside the gene matches. The CDR3 DNA follows: TGTGCCAGCAGCGTAGCGCAAGGACAGGGGGCGGAAGCTTTCTTT. Amino acids: CASSVAQGQGAEAFF. The entire variable domain, with the rest obtained from reference TRBV9 and TRBJ1-1, is as follows: DSGVTQTPKHLITATGQRVTLRCSPRSGDLSVYWYQQSLDQGLQFLIQYYNGEERAKGNILERFSAQQFPDLHSELNLSSLELGDSALYFCASSVAQGQGAEAFFGQGTRLTVV.